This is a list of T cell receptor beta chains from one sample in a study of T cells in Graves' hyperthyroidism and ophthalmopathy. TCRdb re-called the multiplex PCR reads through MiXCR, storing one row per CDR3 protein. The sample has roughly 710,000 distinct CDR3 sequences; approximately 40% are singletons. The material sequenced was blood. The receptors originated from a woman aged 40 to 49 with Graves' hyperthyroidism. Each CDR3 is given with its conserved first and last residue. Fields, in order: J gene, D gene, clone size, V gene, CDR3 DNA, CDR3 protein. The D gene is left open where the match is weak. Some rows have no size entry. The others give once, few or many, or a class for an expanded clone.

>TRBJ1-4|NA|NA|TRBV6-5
TGTGCCAGCAGGGCGGGACGTAATGAAAAACTGTTTTTT
CASRAGRNEKLFF
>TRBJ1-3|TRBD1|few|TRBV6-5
TGTGCCAGCAGCCGGGACAGAACCTCTGGAAACACCATATATTTT
CASSRDRTSGNTIYF
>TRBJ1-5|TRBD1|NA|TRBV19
TGTGCCAGTAGTTGGTTACAGGGGGTGAATCAGCCCCAGCATTTT
CASSWLQGVNQPQHF
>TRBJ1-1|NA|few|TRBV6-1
TGTGCCAGCAGGCTTAACCGGGACGGCAGTGAAGCTTTCTTT
CASRLNRDGSEAFF
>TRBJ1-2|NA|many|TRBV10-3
TGTGCCAGCAGTTACTCAGAGACGGACTATGGCTACACCTTC
CASSYSETDYGYTF
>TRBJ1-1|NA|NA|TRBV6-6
TGTACCAGCAGTTTCGGAGGGGGCACTGAAGCTTTCTTT
CTSSFGGGTEAFF
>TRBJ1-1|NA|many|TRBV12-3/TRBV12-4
TGTGCCAGCAGTCAGAACGCGAACACTGAAGCTTTCTTT
CASSQNANTEAFF
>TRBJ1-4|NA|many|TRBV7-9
TGTGCCAGCAGCTTAGGAGGGGTTGAAAAACTGTTTTTT
CASSLGGVEKLFF
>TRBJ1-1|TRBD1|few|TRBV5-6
TGTGCCAGCAGCTTGTTATTTCGGACAGGGAACACTGAAGCTTTCTTT
CASSLLFRTGNTEAFF
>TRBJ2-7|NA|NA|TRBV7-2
TGTGCCAGCAGCTTTAACCCGGCCTACGAGCAGTACTTC
CASSFNPAYEQYF
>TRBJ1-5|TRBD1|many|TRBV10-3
TGTGCCATCAGTGATAAGGGGACAGTTCAGCCCCAGCATTTT
CAISDKGTVQPQHF
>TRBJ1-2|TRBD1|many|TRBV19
TGTGCCAGTAGTGTGTCGACAGGGGTCCATCGGGGCTACACCTTC
CASSVSTGVHRGYTF
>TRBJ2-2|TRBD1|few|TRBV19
TGTGCCAGTAGTCCCAGACAGGGTCGGACTTTGAGCGGGGAGCTGTTTTTT
CASSPRQGRTLSGELFF
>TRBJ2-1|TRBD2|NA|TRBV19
TGTGCCAGTAGTATAAAAGCGGGGGACTACAATGAGCAGTTCTTC
CASSIKAGDYNEQFF
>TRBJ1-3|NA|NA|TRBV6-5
TGTGCCAGCAGTCGAAGGTCTGGAAACACCATATATTTT
CASSRRSGNTIYF
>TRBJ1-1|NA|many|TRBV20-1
TGCAGTGGCCCCCACAGGGTGGGCACTGAAGCTTTCTTT
CSGPHRVGTEAFF
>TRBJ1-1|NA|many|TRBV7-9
TGTGCCAGCAGCACCTTGGGGGACACTGAAGCTTTCTTT
CASSTLGDTEAFF
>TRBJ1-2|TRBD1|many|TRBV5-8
TGTGCCAGCAGCGGCCGGGACAGGGGGGACTATGGCTACACCTTC
CASSGRDRGDYGYTF
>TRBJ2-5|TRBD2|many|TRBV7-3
TGTGCCAGCAGCTTGACGGGGGGCCAAGAGACCCAGTACTTC
CASSLTGGQETQYF
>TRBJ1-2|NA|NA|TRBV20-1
TGCAGTGCTGTTGGTGGCAATAACTATGGCTACACCTTC
CSAVGGNNYGYTF
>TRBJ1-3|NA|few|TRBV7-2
TGTGCCAGCAGCTCTTCGACAGCCATCAAGTCTGGAAGCACCATATATTTT
CASSSSTAIKSGSTIYF
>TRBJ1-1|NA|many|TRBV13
TGTGCCAGCAGCTTAAAGAGAGCGAACACTGAAGCTTTCTTT
CASSLKRANTEAFF
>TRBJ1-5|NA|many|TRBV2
TGTGCCAGCAGTGGGGCATTCGGCAATCAGCCCCAGCATTTT
CASSGAFGNQPQHF
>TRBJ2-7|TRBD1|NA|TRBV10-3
TGTGCCATCAGTGATTCTAGGGACAGGGGTGGCGAGCAGTACTTC
CAISDSRDRGGEQYF
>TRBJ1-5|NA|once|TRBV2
TGTGCCAGCAGTGTAGCCGAGGGCCTCAATCAGCCCCAGCATTTT
CASSVAEGLNQPQHF
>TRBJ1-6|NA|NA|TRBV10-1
TGCGCCAGCAGTGAGTCCGCAGGGGAAAATTCACCCCTCCACTTT
CASSESAGENSPLHF
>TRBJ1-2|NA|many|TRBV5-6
TGTGCCAGCAGCTTGTCAGCCCAGGATGGTAGCTACACCTTC
CASSLSAQDGSYTF
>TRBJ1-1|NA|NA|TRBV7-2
TGTGCCAGCACCCCCGGGAGGGCCGGGAACACTGAAGCTTTCTTT
CASTPGRAGNTEAFF
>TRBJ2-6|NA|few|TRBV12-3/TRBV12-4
TGTGCCAGCATCGATCAGGGGGGCGCCAAGGCTGGGGCCAACGTCCTGACTTTC
CASIDQGGAKAGANVLTF
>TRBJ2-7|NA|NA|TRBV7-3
TGTGCCAGCAGTCTTATGGAAGTGGGCACTGAATACGAGCAGTACTTC
CASSLMEVGTEYEQYF
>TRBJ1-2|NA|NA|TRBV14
TGTGCCAGCAGCCCGCCGGGCGGTGAAAACTATGGCTACACCTTC
CASSPPGGENYGYTF
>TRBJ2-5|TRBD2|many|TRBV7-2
TGTGCCAGCAGCCCAGGACTAGCGGCCCTAAAGACCCAGTACTTC
CASSPGLAALKTQYF
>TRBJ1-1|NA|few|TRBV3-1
TGTGCCAGCCGGAAGGAGAGCACTGAAGCTTTCTTT
CASRKESTEAFF
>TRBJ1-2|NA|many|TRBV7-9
TGTGCCAGCAGCTTAGCCGACGGCAACATCTATGGCTACACCTTC
CASSLADGNIYGYTF
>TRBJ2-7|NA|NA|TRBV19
TGTGCCAGTAGTTCCCTAGCGAATGAGCAGTACTTC
CASSSLANEQYF
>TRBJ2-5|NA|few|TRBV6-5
TGTGCCAGCACTTACCGACTAGTCGGAGAGACCCAGTACTTC
CASTYRLVGETQYF
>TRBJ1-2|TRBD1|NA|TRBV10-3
TGTGCCATCACCGCGGGACAGGGAGGCTACACCTTC
CAITAGQGGYTF
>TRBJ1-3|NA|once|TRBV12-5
TGTGCTAGTATCGACGGCTTCTCTGGAAACACCATATATTTT
CASIDGFSGNTIYF
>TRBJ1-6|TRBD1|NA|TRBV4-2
TGTGCCAGCAGCCTTCCGGGACAGTCGAATTCACCCCTCCACTTT
CASSLPGQSNSPLHF
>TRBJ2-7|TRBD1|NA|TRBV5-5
TGTGCCAGCAGCTGGCCCCGGGACAGGGCCACCTACGAGCAGTACTTC
CASSWPRDRATYEQYF
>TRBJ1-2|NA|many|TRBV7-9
TGTGCCAGCAGCCAAATACAGGGTGGTTATGGCTACACCTTC
CASSQIQGGYGYTF
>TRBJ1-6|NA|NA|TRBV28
TGTGCCAGCAGTTTTTCTCCGTCACCCCTCCACTTT
CASSFSPSPLHF
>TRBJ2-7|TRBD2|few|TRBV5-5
TGTGCCAGCACCCCGGGACTAGGGGCCTACGAGCAGTACTTC
CASTPGLGAYEQYF
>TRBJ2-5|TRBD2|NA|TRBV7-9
TGTGCCAGCAGCCCCGGGACTAGCGGTAGAGGAGAGACCCAGTACTTC
CASSPGTSGRGETQYF